Included here is one TCR beta chain sequence, with context. The sample comes from a study of blood T cell repertoires in COVID-19. On the study more broadly: Sites across the United States, Italy and Spain contributed samples from acute and convalescent COVID-19. T cells, B-cell-depleted T cells, or PBMCs supplied cDNA or gDNA.

Trimming took 5 bases from V and 2 from J; bases not matched to a gene: 15. CDR1 and CDR2 from the germline V gene are SGHTA and FQGNSA. The CDR3 length is 18 residues. As processed by the authors: Quantification of nucleated cells was approximated via reference gene primer amplification. Assay used: immunoSEQ multiplex PCR; TCRdb lists only in-frame clones, some missing. The V and J calls and clone size are taken from that table; D and trimming were inferred from the DNA. The repertoire holds about 80,000 clones, with about four fifths as singletons. This TCR was sampled from a human donor in a cohort sampled during active COVID-19. The chain carries TRBV7-2 and TRBJ2-5; 9 bases are a match to TRBD2. Sequenced sample: peripheral blood. This CDR3 reads CASSTTVLAGSGQETQYF. The CDR3 DNA sequence: TGTGCCAGCAGCACCACCGTCCTAGCGGGATCGGGGCAAGAGACCCAGTACTTC. Using reference TRBV7-2 and TRBJ2-5 for the parts outside the CDR3, the full variable domain is GAGVSQSPSNKVTEKGKDVELRCDPISGHTALYWYRQSLGQGLEFLIYFQGNSAPDKSGLPSDRFSAERTGGSVSTLTIQRTQQEDSAVYLCASSTTVLAGSGQETQYFGPGTRLLVL.